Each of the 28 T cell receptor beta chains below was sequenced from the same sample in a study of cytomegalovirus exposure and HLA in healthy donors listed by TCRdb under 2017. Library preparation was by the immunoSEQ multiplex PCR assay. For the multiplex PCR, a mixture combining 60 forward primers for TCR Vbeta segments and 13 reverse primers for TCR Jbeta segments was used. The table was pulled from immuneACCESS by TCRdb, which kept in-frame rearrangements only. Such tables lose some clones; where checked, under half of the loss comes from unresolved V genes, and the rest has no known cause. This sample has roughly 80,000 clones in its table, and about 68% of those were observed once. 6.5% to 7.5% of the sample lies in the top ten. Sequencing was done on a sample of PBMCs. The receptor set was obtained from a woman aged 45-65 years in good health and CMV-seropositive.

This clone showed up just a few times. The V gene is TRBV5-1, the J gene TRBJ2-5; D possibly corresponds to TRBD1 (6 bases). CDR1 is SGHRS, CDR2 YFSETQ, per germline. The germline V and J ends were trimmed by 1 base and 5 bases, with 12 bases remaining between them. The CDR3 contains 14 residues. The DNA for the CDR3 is TGCGCCAGCAGCTTGATGGCTCAGGGGGAGACCCAGTACTTC. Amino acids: CASSLMAQGETQYF.

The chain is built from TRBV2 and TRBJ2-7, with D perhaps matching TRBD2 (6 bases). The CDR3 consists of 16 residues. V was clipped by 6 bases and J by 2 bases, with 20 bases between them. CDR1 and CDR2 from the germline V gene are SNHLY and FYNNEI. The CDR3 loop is CASRPLLLASAYEQYF. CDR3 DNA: TGTGCCAGCAGGCCGCTCCTCCTAGCGTCGGCCTACGAGCAGTACTTC.

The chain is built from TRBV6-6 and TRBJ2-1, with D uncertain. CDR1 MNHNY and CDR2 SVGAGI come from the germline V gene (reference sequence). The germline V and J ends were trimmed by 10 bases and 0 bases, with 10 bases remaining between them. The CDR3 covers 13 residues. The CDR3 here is CATRTASYNEQFF. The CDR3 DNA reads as TGTGCCACCCGAACAGCCTCCTACAATGAGCAGTTCTTC.

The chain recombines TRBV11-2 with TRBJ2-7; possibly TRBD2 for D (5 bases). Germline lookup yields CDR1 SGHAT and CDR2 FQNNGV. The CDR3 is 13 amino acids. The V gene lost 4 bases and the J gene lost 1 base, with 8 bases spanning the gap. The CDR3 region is CASSSSGSYEQYV. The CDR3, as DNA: TGTGCCAGCAGCTCCTCGGGATCCTACGAGCAGTACGTC.

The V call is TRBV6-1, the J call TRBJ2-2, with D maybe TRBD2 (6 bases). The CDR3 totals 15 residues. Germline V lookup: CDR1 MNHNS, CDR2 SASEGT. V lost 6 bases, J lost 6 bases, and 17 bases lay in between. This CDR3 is CASSPGARAAGELFF. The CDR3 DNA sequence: TGTGCCAGCAGCCCGGGAGCCCGAGCCGCCGGGGAGCTGTTTTTT.

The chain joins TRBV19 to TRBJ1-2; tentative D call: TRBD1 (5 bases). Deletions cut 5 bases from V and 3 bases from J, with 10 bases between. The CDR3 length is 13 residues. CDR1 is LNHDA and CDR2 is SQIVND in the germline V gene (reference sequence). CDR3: CASSQGGDYGYTF. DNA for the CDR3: TGTGCCAGTAGTCAGGGAGGCGACTATGGCTACACCTTC.

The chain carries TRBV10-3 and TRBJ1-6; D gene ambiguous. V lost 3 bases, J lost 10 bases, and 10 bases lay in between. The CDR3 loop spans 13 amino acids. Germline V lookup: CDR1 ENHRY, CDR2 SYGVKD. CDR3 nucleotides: TGTGCCATCAGTGACCGGGAACGCTCACCCCTCCACTTT. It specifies CAISDRERSPLHF.

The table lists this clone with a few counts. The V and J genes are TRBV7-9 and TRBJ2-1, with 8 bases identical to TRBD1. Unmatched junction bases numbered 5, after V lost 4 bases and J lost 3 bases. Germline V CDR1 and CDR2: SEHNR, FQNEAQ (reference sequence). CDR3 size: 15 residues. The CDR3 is CASSYGQGSYNEQFF. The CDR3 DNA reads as TGTGCCAGCAGCTATGGACAGGGAAGCTACAATGAGCAGTTCTTC. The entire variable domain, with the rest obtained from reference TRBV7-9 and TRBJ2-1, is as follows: DTGVSQNPRHKITKRGQNVTFRCDPISEHNRLYWYRQTLGQGPEFLTYFQNEAQLEKSRLLSDRFSAERPKGSFSTLEIQRTEQGDSAMYLCASSYGQGSYNEQFFGPGTRLTVL.

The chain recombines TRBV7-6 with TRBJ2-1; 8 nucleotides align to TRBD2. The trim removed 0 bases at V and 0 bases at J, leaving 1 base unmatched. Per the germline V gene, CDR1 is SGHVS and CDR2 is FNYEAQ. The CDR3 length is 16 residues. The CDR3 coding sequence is TGTGCCAGCAGCTTAGCAGGGACTAGCTCCTACAATGAGCAGTTCTTC. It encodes CASSLAGTSSYNEQFF. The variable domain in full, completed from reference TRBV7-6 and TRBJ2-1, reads GAGVSQSPRYKVTKRGQDVALRCDPISGHVSLYWYRQALGQGPEFLTYFNYEAQQDKSGLPNDRFSAERPEGSISTLTIQRTEQRDSAMYRCASSLAGTSSYNEQFFGPGTRLTVL.

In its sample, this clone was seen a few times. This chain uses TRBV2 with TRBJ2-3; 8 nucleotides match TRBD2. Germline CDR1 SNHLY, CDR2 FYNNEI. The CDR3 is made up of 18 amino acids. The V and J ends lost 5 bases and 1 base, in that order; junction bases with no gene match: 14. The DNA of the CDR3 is TGTGCCAGCAGTAAAGACGGAGTGCGGGGGGCCGGCACAGATACGCAGTATTTT. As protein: CASSKDGVRGAGTDTQYF.

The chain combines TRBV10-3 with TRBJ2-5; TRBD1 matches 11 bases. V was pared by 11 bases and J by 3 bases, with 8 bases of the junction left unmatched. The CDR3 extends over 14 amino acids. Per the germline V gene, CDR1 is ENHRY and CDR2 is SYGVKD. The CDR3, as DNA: TGTGCCGCGGCGGGACAGGGGGAAGAAGAGACCCAGTACTTC. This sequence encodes CAAAGQGEEETQYF.

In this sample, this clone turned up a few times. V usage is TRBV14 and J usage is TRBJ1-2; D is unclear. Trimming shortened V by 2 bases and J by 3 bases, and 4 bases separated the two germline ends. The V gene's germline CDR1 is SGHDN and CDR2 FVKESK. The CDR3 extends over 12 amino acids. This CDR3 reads CASSQLDYGYTF. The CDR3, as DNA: TGTGCCAGCAGCCAACTCGACTATGGCTACACCTTC.

The DNA for the CDR3 is TGTGCCAGCAGAGCGGGGGGCTCCTACAATGAGCAGTTCTTC. As protein: CASRAGGSYNEQFF. The rearrangement uses TRBV27 and TRBJ2-1; 9 bases map to TRBD2. The CDR3 sequence is 14 residues long. Germline V CDR1 and CDR2: MNHEY, SMNVEV (reference sequence). J was trimmed by 0 bases and V by 6 bases; bases with no gene match: 0.

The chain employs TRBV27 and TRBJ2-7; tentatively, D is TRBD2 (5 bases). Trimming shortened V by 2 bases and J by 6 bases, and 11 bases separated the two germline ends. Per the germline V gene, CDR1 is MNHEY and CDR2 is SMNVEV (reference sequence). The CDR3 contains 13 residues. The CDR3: CASSLRVGGEQYF. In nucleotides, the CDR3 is TGTGCCAGCAGTTTAAGAGTTGGAGGCGAGCAGTACTTC.

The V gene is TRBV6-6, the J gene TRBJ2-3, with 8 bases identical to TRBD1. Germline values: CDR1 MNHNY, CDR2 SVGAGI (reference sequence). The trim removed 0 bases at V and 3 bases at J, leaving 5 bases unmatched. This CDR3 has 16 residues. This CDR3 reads CASSYSMQGATDTQYF. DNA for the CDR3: TGTGCCAGCAGTTACTCGATGCAGGGGGCTACAGATACGCAGTATTTT.

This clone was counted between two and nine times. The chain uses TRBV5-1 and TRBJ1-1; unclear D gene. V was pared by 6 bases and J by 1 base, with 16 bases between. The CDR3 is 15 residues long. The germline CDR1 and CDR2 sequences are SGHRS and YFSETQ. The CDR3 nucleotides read TGCGCCAGCACCCTACCCGCAGGATCGAACACTGAAGCTTTCTTT. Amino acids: CASTLPAGSNTEAFF.

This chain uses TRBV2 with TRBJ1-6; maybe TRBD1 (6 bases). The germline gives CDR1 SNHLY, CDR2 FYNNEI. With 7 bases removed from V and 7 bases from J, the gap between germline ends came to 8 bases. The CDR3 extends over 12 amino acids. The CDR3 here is CASIRGNSPLHF. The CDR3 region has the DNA TGTGCCAGCATCAGGGGAAATTCACCCCTCCACTTT.

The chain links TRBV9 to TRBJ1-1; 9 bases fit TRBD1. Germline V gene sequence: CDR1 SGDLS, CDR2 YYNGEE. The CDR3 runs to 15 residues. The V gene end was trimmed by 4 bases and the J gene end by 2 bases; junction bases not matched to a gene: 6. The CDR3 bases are TGTGCCAGCAGCAAAACGGGACAGGGAAACACTGAAGCTTTCTTT. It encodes CASSKTGQGNTEAFF.

The CDR3 protein is CASSFYGGGHGDTQYF. CDR3 sequence (DNA): TGTGCCAGCAGCTTTTATGGGGGGGGGCACGGAGATACGCAGTATTTT. The gene calls are TRBV5-6 and TRBJ2-3, with D possibly being TRBD2 (7 bases). CDR1 is SGHDT, CDR2 YYEEEE, per germline. V was pared by 2 bases and J by 5 bases, with 18 bases between. CDR3 length: 16 residues.

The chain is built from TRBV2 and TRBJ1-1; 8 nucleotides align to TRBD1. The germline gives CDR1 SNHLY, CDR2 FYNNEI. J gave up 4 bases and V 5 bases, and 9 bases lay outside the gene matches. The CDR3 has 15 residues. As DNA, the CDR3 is TGTGCCAGCAGTTTGGACAGGGCCGGAGGCACTGAAGCTTTCTTT. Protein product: CASSLDRAGGTEAFF.

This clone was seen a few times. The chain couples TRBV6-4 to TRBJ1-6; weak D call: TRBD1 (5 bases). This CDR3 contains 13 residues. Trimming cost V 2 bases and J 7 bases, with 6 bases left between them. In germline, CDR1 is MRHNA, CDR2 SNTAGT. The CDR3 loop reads CASSDGANSPLHF. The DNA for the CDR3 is TGTGCCAGCAGTGACGGGGCGAATTCACCCCTCCACTTT.

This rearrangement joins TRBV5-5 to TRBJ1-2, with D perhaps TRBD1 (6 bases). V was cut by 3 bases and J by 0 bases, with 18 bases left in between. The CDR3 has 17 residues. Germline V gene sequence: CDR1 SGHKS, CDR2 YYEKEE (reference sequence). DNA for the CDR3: TGTGCCAGCAGCTCCCGGGAACAGGGCTTATCTAACTATGGCTACACCTTC. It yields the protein CASSSREQGLSNYGYTF. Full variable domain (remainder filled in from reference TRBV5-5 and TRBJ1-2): DAGVTQSPTHLIKTRGQQVTLRCSPISGHKSVSWYQQVLGQGPQFIFQYYEKEERGRGNFPDRFSARQFPNYSSELNVNALLLGDSALYLCASSSREQGLSNYGYTFGSGTRLTVV.

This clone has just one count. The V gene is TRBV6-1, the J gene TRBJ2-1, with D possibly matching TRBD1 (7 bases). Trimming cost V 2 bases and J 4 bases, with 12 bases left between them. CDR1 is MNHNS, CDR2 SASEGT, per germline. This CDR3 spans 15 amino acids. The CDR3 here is CASSEQGGGYNEQFF. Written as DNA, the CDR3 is TGTGCCAGCAGTGAACAGGGGGGCGGGTACAATGAGCAGTTCTTC.

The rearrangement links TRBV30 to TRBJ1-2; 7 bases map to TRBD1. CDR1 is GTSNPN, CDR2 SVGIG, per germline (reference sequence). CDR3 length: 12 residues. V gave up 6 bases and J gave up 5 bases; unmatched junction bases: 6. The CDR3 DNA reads TGTGCCTGTAGAGGGGGCGAGTATGGCTACACCTTC. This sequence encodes CACRGGEYGYTF.

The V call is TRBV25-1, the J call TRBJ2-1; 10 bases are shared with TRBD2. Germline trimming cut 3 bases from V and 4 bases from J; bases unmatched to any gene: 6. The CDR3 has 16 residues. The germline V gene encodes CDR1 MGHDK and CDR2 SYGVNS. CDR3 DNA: TGTGCCAGCAGTGATCCCACTAGCGGGGAATACAATGAGCAGTTCTTC. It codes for CASSDPTSGEYNEQFF.

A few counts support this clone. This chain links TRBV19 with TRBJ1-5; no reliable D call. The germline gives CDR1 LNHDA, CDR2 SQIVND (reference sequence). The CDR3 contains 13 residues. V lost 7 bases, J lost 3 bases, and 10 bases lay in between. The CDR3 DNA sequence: TGTGCCAGTAAAGGCGGAATCAATCAGCCCCAGCATTTT. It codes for CASKGGINQPQHF.

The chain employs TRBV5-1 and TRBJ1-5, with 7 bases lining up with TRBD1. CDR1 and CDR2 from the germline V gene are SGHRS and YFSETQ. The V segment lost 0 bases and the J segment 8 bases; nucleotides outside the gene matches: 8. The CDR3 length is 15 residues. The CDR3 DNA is TGCGCCAGCAGCTTGGGTCAGGGGGTATTTGAGCCCCAGCATTTT. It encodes CASSLGQGVFEPQHF. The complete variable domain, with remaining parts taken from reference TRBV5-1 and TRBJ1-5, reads KAGVTQTPRYLIKTRGQQVTLSCSPISGHRSVSWYQQTPGQGLQFLFEYFSETQRNKGNFPGRFSGRQFSNSRSEMNVSTLELGDSALYLCASSLGQGVFEPQHFGDGTRLSIL.

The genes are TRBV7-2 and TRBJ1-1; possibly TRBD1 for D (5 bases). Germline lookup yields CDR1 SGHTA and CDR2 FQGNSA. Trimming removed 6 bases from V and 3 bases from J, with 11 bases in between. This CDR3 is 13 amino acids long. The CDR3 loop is CASRLAGHTEAFF. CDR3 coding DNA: TGTGCCAGCAGGCTAGCGGGGCACACTGAAGCTTTCTTT. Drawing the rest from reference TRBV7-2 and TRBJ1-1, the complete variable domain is GAGVSQSPSNKVTEKGKDVELRCDPISGHTALYWYRQSLGQGLEFLIYFQGNSAPDKSGLPSDRFSAERTGGSVSTLTIQRTQQEDSAVYLCASRLAGHTEAFFGQGTRLTVV.